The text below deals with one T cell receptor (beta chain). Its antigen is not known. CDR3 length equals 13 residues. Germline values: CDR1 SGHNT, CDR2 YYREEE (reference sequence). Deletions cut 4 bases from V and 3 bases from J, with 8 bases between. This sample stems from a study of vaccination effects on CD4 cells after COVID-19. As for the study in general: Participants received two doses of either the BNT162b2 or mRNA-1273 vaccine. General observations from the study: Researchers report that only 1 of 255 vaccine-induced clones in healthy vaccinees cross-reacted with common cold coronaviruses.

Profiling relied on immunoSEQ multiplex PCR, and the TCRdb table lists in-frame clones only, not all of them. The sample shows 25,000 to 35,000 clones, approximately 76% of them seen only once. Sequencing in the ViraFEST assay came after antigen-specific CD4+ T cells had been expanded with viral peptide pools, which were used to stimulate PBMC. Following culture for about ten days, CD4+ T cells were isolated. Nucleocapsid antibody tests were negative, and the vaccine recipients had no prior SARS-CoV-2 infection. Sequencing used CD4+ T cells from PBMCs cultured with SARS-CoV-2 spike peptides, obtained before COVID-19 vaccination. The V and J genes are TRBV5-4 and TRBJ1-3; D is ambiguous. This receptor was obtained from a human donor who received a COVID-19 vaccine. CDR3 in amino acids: CASSLSDGNTIYF. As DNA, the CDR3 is TGTGCCAGCAGCCTCTCCGATGGAAACACCATATATTTT.